The 32 T cell receptor beta chains given below trace back to one sample, sequenced in a study of tumor-infiltrating lymphocytes in primary liver carcinoma. The authors made TCR beta cDNA from around 500 ng total RNA with a constant-region primer. A slightly modified ARM-PCR protocol with three nested multiplex PCR rounds produced these TCR beta libraries. Primers for the first two PCR rounds were TRBV1-TRBV30 forward primers and a C-beta reverse primer (around 11 cycles per round). TCRdb re-analysed the multiplex PCR reads in MiXCR, keeping a single row per CDR3 protein. The table records 50,000 or so distinct CDR3 sequences, about 77% of them present only once. Starting material for RNA and DNA co-extraction consisted of roughly 17-31 mg of unsorted bulk tissue. The sequencing sample was made of liver tumor tissue from sampling region 5. Specified subset: tumor region T5, tumor centre. These TCRs come from a man aged 35 to 55 with primary liver carcinoma and hepatitis B virus infection.

Turning to this clonotype: The CDR3 end shows no conserved phenylalanine or tryptophan, and so a read error is likely. V is TRBV11-2 and J is TRBJ2-3, with D hard to call. Trimming stripped 0 bases from V and 6 bases from J, with 10 bases between. CDR3 length: 14 amino acids. The germline V gene encodes CDR1 SGHAT and CDR2 FQNNGV. The CDR3: CASSLDILLDTQYY. The CDR3 DNA follows: TGTGCCAGCAGCTTAGATATCCTATTGGATACGCAGTATTAT.

For this clonotype: This may be a read error: a much more frequent sequence differs by one nucleotide. V usage is TRBV11-2 and J usage is TRBJ2-1; D may be TRBD1 or TRBD2 (5 bases each). The CDR3 length is 12 residues. CDR1 and CDR2 (germline): SGHAT, FQNNGV. The CDR3 nucleotides read TGTACCAGCAGCTTAGCCGGGACCTGGCAGTTCTTC. Translating gives CTSSLAGTWQFF.

This clonotype was counted at least ten times. The chain is built from TRBV11-2 and TRBJ2-2; no clear D. Germline CDR1 is SGHAT and CDR2 is FQNNGV. V shed 2 bases and J shed 1 base, with 5 bases lying between them. The CDR3 is 14 residues long. The CDR3 DNA sequence: TGTGCCAGCAGCTTAACCCAGAACACCGGGGAGCTGTTTTTT. The encoded protein is CASSLTQNTGELFF.

This rearrangement joins TRBV4-3 to TRBJ1-2; no firm D call. The germline V gene has CDR1 LGHNA and CDR2 YSLEER. The length of the CDR3 is 14 residues. The CDR3 nucleotides read TGCGTCAACAGCCAAGAAGAGGGAGGCAGAGGCTACACCTTC. Its translation: CVNSQEEGGRGYTF.

Worth noting for this clonotype: An end of the junction differs from the germline gene, which may be a read error. The chain recombines TRBV4-2 with TRBJ2-1; D uncertain. Germline assignment: CDR1 LGHNA and CDR2 YNFKEQ. This CDR3 is 15 amino acids long. The CDR3, as DNA: TGTGCCAGCAGCCCAGGTACCGGCCCAGAGGATGAGCAATTCTTC. It encodes CASSPGTGPEDEQFF.

The V gene is TRBV11-2, the J gene TRBJ2-7, with 7 bases aligning to TRBD1. Germline trimming cut 7 bases from V and 4 bases from J; bases unmatched to any gene: 4. Germline V CDR1 and CDR2: SGHAT, FQNNGV. This CDR3 has 12 residues. The CDR3, as DNA: TGTGCCAGCACTCCAGGGGGTTACGAGCAGTACTTC. Translation gives CASTPGGYEQYF.

The rearrangement joins TRBV7-8 to TRBJ2-7; 14 bases are shared with TRBD2. The CDR3 covers 15 residues. The junction had 8 bases not matched to a gene; V was cut back by 10 bases and J by 3 bases. Germline CDR1 and CDR2: SGHVS and FQNEAQ. CDR3 sequence reads: CANRRLAGGRYEQYF. The CDR3 coding sequence is TGTGCCAACAGGAGACTAGCGGGAGGGCGCTACGAGCAGTACTTC.

To note about this clonotype: At one boundary the junction diverges from the germline segment, which might be a read error. The CDR3, as DNA: TGTGCCAGTAGCTGGAGAGGGCTAGCGGGAGGTTTGAGCTCCTACAATGAGCAGCTCTTC. This translates into CASSWRGLAGGLSSYNEQLF. The chain carries TRBV13 and TRBJ2-1, with 11 nucleotides matching TRBD2. CDR1 is PRHDT, CDR2 FYEKMQ, per germline (reference sequence). The CDR3 has 20 amino acids.

As regards this clonotype: The conserved closing phenylalanine or tryptophan is absent in this CDR3, likely reflecting a read error. The chain joins TRBV29-1 to TRBJ1-1, with a weak D call TRBD1 (5 bases). V was pared by 2 bases and J by 4 bases, with 11 bases between. Per germline, CDR1 SQVTM and CDR2 ANQGSEA. CDR3 size: 13 residues. CDR3 protein: CSVETGMSTEAFS. CDR3 nucleotide sequence: TGCAGCGTTGAAACAGGCATGAGCACTGAAGCTTTCTCT.

About this clonotype itself: At one boundary the junction diverges from the germline segment, which might be a read error. The chain is built from TRBV14 and TRBJ2-1; a possible D gene is TRBD2 (5 bases). From germline, CDR1 is SGHDN and CDR2 FVKESK. CDR3 length: 16 amino acids. The chain's CDR3 is CASSAVTGWVYNEQLF. As DNA, the CDR3 is TGTGCCAGCAGTGCCGTAACGGGATGGGTATACAATGAGCAGCTCTTC.

The rearrangement joins TRBV5-5 to TRBJ2-1; a possible D gene is TRBD1 (6 bases). Looked up from germline, CDR1 is SGHKS and CDR2 is YYEKEE (reference sequence). V shed 1 base and J shed 6 bases, with 23 bases lying between them. The CDR3 loop spans 18 amino acids. DNA of the CDR3: TGTGCCAGCAGCTTGTACGTATTGGTAGAACAGGGTAGCAATGAGCAGTTCTTC. Its translation: CASSLYVLVEQGSNEQFF.

About this clonotype: The junction does not match germline at one end; this may be a read error. V is TRBV11-2 and J is TRBJ2-2, with a weak D call TRBD1 (6 bases). This CDR3 has 17 amino acids. Per germline, CDR1 SGHAT and CDR2 FQNNGV. The CDR3 sequence is CANSLVHRGRDTRELFF. The CDR3 DNA follows: TGTGCCAACAGCTTAGTTCATCGGGGTAGGGACACCAGGGAGCTGTTTTTT.

As regards this clonotype: A junction boundary mismatches the germline segment, possibly from a read error. This rearrangement joins TRBV10-2 to TRBJ2-7; D is unclear. In germline, CDR1 is WSHSY, CDR2 SAAADI. This CDR3 has 11 amino acids. Here the CDR3 DNA reads TGCGCCGGCAGTGAGTCCCACGATCAGTACTTC. Its protein is CAGSESHDQYF.

CDR3 region: CASSRGRAGVFTEAFF. The CDR3 DNA reads TGTGCCAGCAGCCGGGGTAGGGCAGGGGTCTTCACTGAAGCTTTCTTT. The rearrangement uses TRBV11-2 and TRBJ1-1; possibly TRBD1 for D (6 bases). Per germline, CDR1 SGHAT and CDR2 FQNNGV. The CDR3 has 16 residues. Trimming cost V 5 bases and J 4 bases, with 20 bases left between them. The variable domain in full, with the rest retrieved from reference TRBV11-2 and TRBJ1-1, is EAGVAQSPRYKIIEKRQSVAFWCNPISGHATLYWYQQILGQGPKLLIQFQNNGVVDDSQLPKDRFSAERLKGVDSTLKIQPAKLEDSAVYLCASSRGRAGVFTEAFFGQGTRLTVV.

The chain uses TRBV29-1 and TRBJ2-5, with 8 bases matching TRBD1. The J segment lost 6 bases and the V segment lost 7 bases, leaving 10 bases of the junction unmatched. CDR3 length: 13 residues. Germline CDR1 SQVTM, CDR2 ANQGSEA. This CDR3 reads CSAQGANSKTQYF. In DNA, the CDR3 is TGCAGCGCCCAGGGGGCGAATTCCAAGACCCAGTACTTC.

As regards this clonotype: In this CDR3 the conserved last residue, phenylalanine or tryptophan, is missing, so a read error is likely. Because the CDR3's place on the DNA is in doubt, the DNA is left out and the CDR3 is given as listed by TCRdb. The gene calls are TRBV11-2 and TRBJ1-6; no DNA check was done on the table's D call, TRBD1. The length of the CDR3 is 15 amino acids, counting both ends. CDR1 SGHAT and CDR2 FQNNGV come from the germline V gene. The CDR3 protein is CASSASQAANSPPHY.

The V call is TRBV5-1, the J call TRBJ2-7; 8 nucleotides line up with TRBD2. This CDR3 comprises 15 residues. Germline loops: CDR1 SGHRS, CDR2 YFSETQ. The CDR3: CTSSLELAGAYEQYF. The CDR3 DNA is TGCACAAGCAGCTTGGAGCTAGCGGGTGCCTACGAGCAGTACTTC.

A note on this clonotype: Relative to the germline gene, one junction end is altered; a read error may explain this. The chain couples TRBV6-5 to TRBJ2-1, with D unresolved. The germline V gene has CDR1 MNHEY and CDR2 SVGAGI. The CDR3 has 14 amino acids. The CDR3 loop reads CVSSPRPSFGEEFF. The CDR3 DNA reads TGTGTCAGCAGCCCTCGGCCCAGCTTTGGTGAGGAATTCTTC.

On this clonotype itself: The CDR3 does not close with the conserved phenylalanine or tryptophan, likely indicating a read error. It is unclear where the CDR3 begins or ends on the DNA, so no DNA is shown, and the CDR3 is as TCRdb lists it. The chain employs TRBV29-1 and TRBJ2-2; the D segment call TRBD1 is taken from the table without a DNA check. With termini counted, the CDR3 has 14 amino acids. CDR1 and CDR2 from the germline V gene are SQVTM and ANQGSEA. This CDR3 is CSVLGPGTTGEPFL.

Details on this clonotype: One end of the junction varies from germline; a read error may be responsible. The chain couples TRBV28 to TRBJ1-5, with TRBD1 identical over 10 bases. Germline V gene data show CDR1 as MDHEN and CDR2 as SYDVKM. The CDR3 sequence is 15 residues long. CDR3 in DNA: TGTGTCAGCAGCCCGAATGGACAGGGGGGTCAACCCAAGCATTTT. This sequence encodes CVSSPNGQGGQPKHF.

The chain joins TRBV6-6 to TRBJ1-1; 7 bases fit TRBD1. Germline-derived CDR1 and CDR2 are MNHNY and SVGAGI (reference sequence). The V gene end was trimmed by 0 bases and the J gene end by 7 bases; junction bases not matched to a gene: 8. This CDR3 contains 15 residues. In nucleotides, the CDR3 is TGTGCCAGCAGTTACTCAGGGGGCGAGTACAGTGAAGCTTTCTTT. Translated: CASSYSGGEYSEAFF.

About this clonotype: Without the conserved terminal phenylalanine or tryptophan, this CDR3 likely stems from a read error. The DNA is left out, because the CDR3 cannot be placed on it with certainty; the CDR3 is given as TCRdb lists it. This chain uses TRBV12-3 or TRBV12-4 with TRBJ2-7; TRBD1 was called by the table and not checked on the DNA. The CDR3 comprises 14 residues, both ends counted. CDR3 sequence: CASSSRGDSYEPYL.

The genes are TRBV5-1 and TRBJ2-7; 7 nucleotides align to TRBD2. This CDR3 comprises 16 residues. Germline V CDR1 and CDR2: SGHRS, YFSETQ. V shed 6 bases, J shed 3 bases, and the junction held 15 bases outside the gene matches. CDR3 region: CASTLGRASGIYEQYF. DNA of the CDR3: TGCGCCAGCACCCTAGGTCGGGCTAGCGGTATCTACGAGCAGTACTTC.

This clonotype is a singleton in its sample. The junction differs from germline at one of its ends, possibly a read error. The CDR3 DNA reads TGTGCCAGCAGCCTGGCTCTGGCTACAGGTGAGCGGTTCTTC. This gives the protein CASSLALATGERFF. The chain links TRBV5-6 to TRBJ2-1; TRBD1 is a possible D gene (5 bases). CDR1 is SGHDT, CDR2 YYEEEE, per germline. This CDR3 comprises 14 residues.

As regards this clonotype: The junction differs from germline at one of its ends, possibly a read error. The DNA of the CDR3 is TGCAGCGTCCGATCAGGGGTCGCCTATGGCTACATGTTC. Protein sequence: CSVRSGVAYGYMF. The chain carries TRBV29-1 and TRBJ1-2; D perhaps matches TRBD1 (6 bases). The CDR3 covers 13 residues. Looked up from germline, CDR1 is SQVTM and CDR2 is ANQGSEA. Drawing the rest from reference TRBV29-1 and TRBJ1-2, the complete variable domain is SAVISQKPSRDICQRGTSLTIQCQVDSQVTMMFWYRQQPGQSLTLIATANQGSEATYESGFVIDKFPISRPNLTFSTLTVSNMSPEDSSIYLCSVRSGVAYGYMFGSGTRLTVV.

In the case of this clonotype: At one end, the junction sequence differs from germline, possibly due to a read error. The chain has TRBV30 and TRBJ2-1, with 9 bases aligning to TRBD2. CDR1 and CDR2 (germline): GTSNPN, SVGIG (reference sequence). The CDR3 loop spans 15 amino acids. The CDR3 here is CTRSEGSSGVNEKFF. CDR3 nucleotides: TGTACCCGGAGTGAAGGGTCTAGCGGGGTAAATGAGAAGTTCTTC.

Points on this clonotype: A junction end diverges from the germline sequence, so it may reflect a read error. This sequence joins TRBV12-3 or TRBV12-4 and TRBJ2-5, with TRBD1 matching 9 bases. The CDR3 runs to 15 residues. CDR3 protein: CANSSGTGKQETQYF. The CDR3 DNA reads TGTGCCAACAGTTCCGGGACAGGGAAGCAAGAGACCCAGTACTTC.

Details on this clonotype: Since no conserved phenylalanine or tryptophan closes the CDR3, a read error is the likely cause. The J gene is TRBJ2-7, the V gene TRBV12-3 or TRBV12-4, with D hard to call. V was trimmed by 2 bases and J by 5 bases, leaving 16 bases between them. There are 15 residues in the CDR3. This chain's CDR3 is CASSLLIGLNNEQYL. CDR3 sequence (DNA): TGTGCCAGCAGTTTATTGATAGGGCTAAATAACGAGCAGTACCTC.

A single count supports this clonotype. The J gene is TRBJ2-7, the V gene TRBV4-1, with TRBD1 as a possible D gene (6 bases). Trimming removed 6 bases from V and 10 bases from J, with 25 bases in between. The length of the CDR3 is 15 residues. Germline V lookup: CDR1 MGHRA, CDR2 YSYEKL. The CDR3 sequence is CASRRGFQQGNDQYF. CDR3 in DNA: TGCGCCAGCAGACGAGGATTCCAACAGGGAAATGACCAGTACTTC.

On this clonotype: No conserved phenylalanine or tryptophan ends this CDR3, so it is likely a read error. The CDR3 nucleotides are TGTGCCAGCAGCTCGGGTGGACGGGCCCTCGGGGAGCTGTTTCTT. Translation: CASSSGGRALGELFL. The gene calls are TRBV5-4 and TRBJ2-2; D remains ambiguous. Germline V CDR1 and CDR2: SGHNT, YYREEE (reference sequence). The CDR3 has 15 amino acids. V lost 3 bases and J lost 7, with 16 bases in between.

The genes are TRBV4-1 and TRBJ2-1, with 8 bases fitting TRBD2. Losses at the gene ends were 5 bases for V and 6 bases for J; bases not matched to a gene: 9. The CDR3 has 15 residues. CDR1 MGHRA and CDR2 YSYEKL come from the germline V gene. This CDR3 reads CASSSLSGIRNEQFF. CDR3 DNA sequence: TGCGCCAGCAGCTCTCTTAGCGGGATTCGCAATGAGCAGTTCTTC.

This sequence joins TRBV11-2 and TRBJ2-2; D is perhaps TRBD2 (6 bases). Between the trimmed V and J ends, which lost 9 bases and 5 bases, there was a span of 19 bases. CDR1 is SGHAT, CDR2 FQNNGV, per germline. This CDR3 has 15 amino acids. CDR3 coding DNA: TGTGCCAGTAGCCTCCGGAACGGGAGTACCGGGGAGCTGTTTTTT. As protein: CASSLRNGSTGELFF.